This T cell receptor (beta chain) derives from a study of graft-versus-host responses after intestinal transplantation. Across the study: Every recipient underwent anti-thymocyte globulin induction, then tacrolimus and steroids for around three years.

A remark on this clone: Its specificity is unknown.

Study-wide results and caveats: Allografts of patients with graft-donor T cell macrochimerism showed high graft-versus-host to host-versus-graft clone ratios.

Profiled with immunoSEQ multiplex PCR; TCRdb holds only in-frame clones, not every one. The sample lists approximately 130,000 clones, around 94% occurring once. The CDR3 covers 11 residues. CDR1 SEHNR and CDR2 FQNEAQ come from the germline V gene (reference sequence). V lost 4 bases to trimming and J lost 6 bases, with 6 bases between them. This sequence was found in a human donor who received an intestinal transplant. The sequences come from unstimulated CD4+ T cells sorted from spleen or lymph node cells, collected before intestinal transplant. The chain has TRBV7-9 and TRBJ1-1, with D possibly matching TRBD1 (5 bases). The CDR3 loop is CASSSGPEAFF. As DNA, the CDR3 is TGTGCCAGCAGCTCGGGACCTGAAGCTTTCTTT. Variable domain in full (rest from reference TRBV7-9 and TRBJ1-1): DTGVSQNPRHKITKRGQNVTFRCDPISEHNRLYWYRQTLGQGPEFLTYFQNEAQLEKSRLLSDRFSAERPKGSFSTLEIQRTEQGDSAMYLCASSSGPEAFFGQGTRLTVV.